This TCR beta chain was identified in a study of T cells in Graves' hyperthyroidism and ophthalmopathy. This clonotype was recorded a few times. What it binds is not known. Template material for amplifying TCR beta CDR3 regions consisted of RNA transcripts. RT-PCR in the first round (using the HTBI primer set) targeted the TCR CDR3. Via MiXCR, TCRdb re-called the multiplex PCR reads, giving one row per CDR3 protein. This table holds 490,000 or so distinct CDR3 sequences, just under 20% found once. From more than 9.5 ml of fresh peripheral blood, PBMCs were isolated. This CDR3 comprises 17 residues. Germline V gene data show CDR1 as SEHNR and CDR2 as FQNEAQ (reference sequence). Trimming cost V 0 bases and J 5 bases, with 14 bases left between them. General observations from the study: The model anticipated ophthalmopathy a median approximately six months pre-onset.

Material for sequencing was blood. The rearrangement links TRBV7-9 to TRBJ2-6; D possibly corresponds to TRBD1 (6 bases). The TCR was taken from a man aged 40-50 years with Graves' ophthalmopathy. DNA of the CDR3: TGTGCCAGCAGCTTAGCGGGGACATTCCACCGGGCCAACGTCCTGACTTTC. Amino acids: CASSLAGTFHRANVLTF.